This entry describes one TCR beta chain. Study processing details: The authors estimated nucleated cell counts from reference gene primer amplification. Measured with immunoSEQ multiplex PCR; TCRdb has only the in-frame clones, and not every one. From that table come the V and J calls and clone size; the DNA was used to work out D and trimming. The table records over 130,000 clones, about 79% of them present only once. The germline V gene has CDR1 SGDLS and CDR2 YYNGEE. This CDR3 region has 16 residues. V was clipped by 0 bases and J by 0 bases, with 13 bases between them. Recovered Cohort 3 donors showed two negative PCRs, clearance, or symptom resolution. This entry is derived from a study of blood T cell repertoires in COVID-19. In the study overall: There were acute and convalescent COVID-19 samples, and they came from the United States, Italy and Spain. T cells, B-cell-depleted T cells, or PBMCs supplied cDNA or gDNA.

The genes are TRBV9 and TRBJ2-7; D unresolved. The receptor comes from a woman aged 45-65 years who had recovered from COVID-19. Material: PBMCs or T cells enriched from blood (not recorded which). The DNA for the CDR3 is TGTGCCAGCAGCGTAGATCACAGATGGGCCTCCTACGAGCAGTACTTC. Its translation: CASSVDHRWASYEQYF.